This T cell receptor beta chain is from a study of blood T cell repertoires in COVID-19 (TCRdb year 2020). Describing the broader study: Collaborator samples came from the United States, Italy and Spain and covered acute and convalescent phases of COVID-19. The prospective study material was composed of cDNA or gDNA derived from T cells, B-cell-depleted T cells, or PBMCs. Subjects who had been exposed to COVID-19, were actively infected with it, or had recovered from it provided the deeply sampled blood TCRbeta repertoires that made up the dataset. The repertoires were released in a freely available public database intended as a resource for research on the immune response to SARS-CoV-2. The samples were drawn from the first 160 participants of the ongoing ImmuneRACE study and from over 950 subjects provided by 6 global collaborators. Sample metadata almost always included a de-identified subject ID, COVID-19 status, age in years and sex. Where available, HLA class I and class II types were taken from metadata supplied by the sample provider and were not determined by assay-based typing. Broad study findings and their caveats: The quantity of clinical and demographic metadata differed by source and by participant and was supplied without curation.

From the cysteine up to the phenylalanine, the CDR3 has a length of 15 residues. The retained sequence is limited to the CDR3, 45 bases, with the frame set at the first base. Via the germline V gene, CDR1 is SGHTA and CDR2 FQGNSA. V is shortened by 1 base, J by 4 bases, and the region joining them spans 12 bases. In this sample, this clone turned up a few times. Its cognate antigen has yet to be identified. No much larger clone is present one base from it, and per-base qualities are unavailable. Whole blood was collected in K2EDTA tubes by collaborating institutions according to the institutions' own protocols. For TCRbeta analysis, collaborators shipped samples in one of three forms: frozen whole blood, isolated PBMCs, or DNA extracted from either of those sample types. The immunoSEQ Assay, a bias-controlled multiplex PCR, was used to amplify TCRbeta CDR3 regions from genomic DNA. Concerning the study's data processing: Within the assay, amplification of reference gene primers was used to estimate how many nucleated cells each sample contained. To quantify the absolute abundance of each unique TCRbeta CDR3 rearrangement, sequence reads were collapsed and filtered. For each sample, productive Simpson clonality was calculated as the square root of Simpson's diversity index across productive rearrangements. TCRdb obtained this table from immuneACCESS and retained in-frame rearrangements with V and J assigned. These tables miss some clones; where compared with another copy, unresolved V genes account for less than half of the shortfall, and the remainder is unexplained. That table supplies the V and J calls and clone size; D and trimming were determined from the DNA. Counted in this sample were tens of thousands of clones; about 89% of them appeared once. Of the sample, about 27% falls within the top ten clones.

The sequence was obtained from a human donor in a cohort sampled during active COVID-19. The receptor chain draws on TRBV7-2 and TRBJ2-3, with TRBD2 as a weak D call on 5 bases. Sequencing used peripheral blood. The bases are TGTGCCAGCAGCTTAGAGTTTTCTAGCCCAGATACGCAGTATTTT. Its coded protein is CASSLEFSSPDTQYF.